Each of the 15 T cell receptor beta chains below was sequenced from the same sample in a study of blood T cell repertoires in COVID-19. Clones were sequenced by immunoSEQ multiplex PCR, and TCRdb holds only the in-frame ones, with some missing. Of about 120,000 clones listed, around 87% were seen once; the top ten hold 25% to 35%. The specimen was peripheral blood. Receptors were obtained from a woman in her seventies with acute or convalescent COVID-19.

This sequence joins TRBV29-1 and TRBJ1-4; D is uncertain. CDR1 and CDR2 (germline): SQVTM, ANQGSEA. Deletions cut 3 bases from V and 5 bases from J, with 4 bases between. This CDR3 region has 11 residues. For the CDR3, the DNA is TGCAGCGTTGATCAAAATGAAAAACTGTTTTTT. Protein product: CSVDQNEKLFF.

This sequence joins TRBV27 and TRBJ2-1; 10 bases align to TRBD1. From germline, CDR1 is MNHEY and CDR2 SMNVEV (reference sequence). This CDR3 comprises 15 residues. Trimming took 5 bases from V and 5 from J; bases not matched to a gene: 6. The DNA for the CDR3 is TGTGCCAGCAGTAGTCCGGGACAGGGGCACAATGAGCAGTTCTTC. Amino acids: CASSSPGQGHNEQFF.

This CDR3 is CASSPARTQNTEAFF. The CDR3 coding sequence is TGTGCCAGCAGTCCCGCAAGGACACAGAACACTGAAGCTTTCTTT. The chain has TRBV27 and TRBJ1-1; D might be TRBD1 (5 bases). There are 15 residues in the CDR3. Germline CDR1 reads MNHEY; CDR2 reads SMNVEV (reference sequence). Trimming shortened V by 5 bases and J by 1 base, and 14 bases separated the two germline ends.

The chain uses TRBV5-1 and TRBJ2-7, with D maybe TRBD2 (7 bases). Germline lookup yields CDR1 SGHRS and CDR2 YFSETQ. The V and J ends lost 5 bases and 6 bases respectively, with 18 bases between them. There are 14 residues in the CDR3. The CDR3 loop reads CASRGTGGHLEQYF. The CDR3 DNA reads as TGCGCCAGCAGGGGAACGGGGGGACATCTCGAGCAGTACTTC.

V usage is TRBV28 and J usage is TRBJ1-2; TRBD1 aligns across 7 bases. This CDR3 is built from 14 residues. V dropped 5 bases and J dropped 4; count of bases not matched to a gene: 7. In germline, CDR1 is MDHEN, CDR2 SYDVKM. The CDR3 sequence is CASSMTGSLYGYTF. CDR3 bases: TGTGCCAGCAGTATGACAGGGTCCCTCTATGGCTACACCTTC.

This chain links TRBV5-1 with TRBJ1-2, with D unresolved. Between the trimmed V and J ends, which lost 0 bases and 8 bases, there was a span of 11 bases. The CDR3 loop spans 13 amino acids. Germline V lookup: CDR1 SGHRS, CDR2 YFSETQ. The CDR3 is CASSLGAGEGYTF. The CDR3 nucleotides are TGCGCCAGCAGCTTGGGAGCCGGGGAGGGCTACACCTTC. The whole variable domain, filled in from reference TRBV5-1 and TRBJ1-2, reads KAGVTQTPRYLIKTRGQQVTLSCSPISGHRSVSWYQQTPGQGLQFLFEYFSETQRNKGNFPGRFSGRQFSNSRSEMNVSTLELGDSALYLCASSLGAGEGYTFGSGTRLTVV.

A remark on this clone: It is likely a read error, because the conserved phenylalanine at the end of the CDR3 is missing. No DNA is shown, since the ends of the CDR3 on it are uncertain; the CDR3 is the one TCRdb lists. The V gene is TRBV1, the J gene TRBJ2-7; no check of the table's D call, TRBD1, against the DNA was made. TRBV1 is a pseudogene segment. Ends included, the CDR3 has 13 residues. The CDR3 sequence is CTSSQETGQLHEA.

This rearrangement joins TRBV2 to TRBJ2-2; 13 bases line up with TRBD2. From germline, CDR1 is SNHLY and CDR2 FYNNEI. The CDR3 length is 18 residues. The V and J ends lost 5 bases and 0 bases, in that order; junction bases with no gene match: 6. The CDR3 loop is CASSRTSGGYANTGELFF. The CDR3 region has the DNA TGTGCCAGCAGTCGGACTAGCGGGGGATACGCGAACACCGGGGAGCTGTTTTTT.

With regard to this clone: Other nucleotide sequences from this sample produce the same CDR3. This rearrangement joins TRBV28 to TRBJ1-4; 8 nucleotides agree with TRBD1. V shed 5 bases and J 8 bases; nucleotides not matched to a gene: 7. The CDR3 is made up of 14 amino acids. The germline gives CDR1 MDHEN, CDR2 SYDVKM. CDR3 region: CASSPGQGREKLFF. The DNA of the CDR3 is TGTGCCAGCAGTCCCGGACAGGGTAGGGAAAAACTGTTTTTT.

The chain has TRBV5-1 and TRBJ1-5; weak D call: TRBD1 (6 bases). The CDR3 is made up of 14 amino acids. Trimming took off 0 bases at V and 6 bases at J, with 10 bases between the two ends. CDR1 is SGHRS, CDR2 YFSETQ, per germline. CDR3 in DNA: TGCGCCAGCAGCTTGGATGGGGGCTCTCAGCCCCAGCATTTT. Translation gives CASSLDGGSQPQHF.

Points on this clone: One end of the junction does not line up with germline, which may come from a read error. The V and J genes are TRBV7-7 and TRBJ2-3; 9 bases match TRBD1. The CDR3 is 15 residues long. The germline V gene encodes CDR1 SSHAT and CDR2 FNYEAQ (reference sequence). The CDR3 coding sequence is TGTGCTAGCAGCCCAACAGGGGGCAATGCAGATACGCAGTATTTT. Its translation is CASSPTGGNADTQYF.

The V and J genes are TRBV20-1 and TRBJ1-6; 7 bases are a match to TRBD1. The CDR3 totals 13 residues. Germline CDR1 DFQATT, CDR2 SNEGSKA (reference sequence). The junction had 4 bases not matched to a gene; V was cut back by 3 bases and J by 8 bases. CDR3 sequence (DNA): TGCAGTGCTAGTGGAACAGGGGATTCACCCCTCCACTTT. The encoded protein is CSASGTGDSPLHF.

V and J are TRBV11-3 and TRBJ1-2; D uncertain. The CDR3 has 14 residues. Trimming removed 4 bases from V and 2 bases from J, with 11 bases in between. In germline, CDR1 is SGHNT, CDR2 YENEEA. The CDR3: CASSSHPANYGYTF. CDR3 nucleotides: TGTGCCAGCAGCTCCCACCCTGCGAACTATGGCTACACCTTC. Full variable domain (rest looked up from reference TRBV11-3 and TRBJ1-2): EAGVVQSPRYKIIEKKQPVAFWCNPISGHNTLYWYLQNLGQGPELLIRYENEEAVDDSQLPKDRFSAERLKGVDSTLKIQPAELGDSAVYLCASSSHPANYGYTFGSGTRLTVV.

This clone was observed a handful of times. This sequence joins TRBV2 and TRBJ2-1; 8 bases align to TRBD2. The V gene's germline CDR1 is SNHLY and CDR2 FYNNEI. V was pared by 10 bases and J by 8 bases, with 1 base of the junction left unmatched. The CDR3 extends over 10 amino acids. The CDR3 loop reads CATGGYEQFF. CDR3 nucleotides: TGTGCCACGGGAGGGTATGAGCAGTTCTTC. The complete variable domain, with remaining parts taken from reference TRBV2 and TRBJ2-1, reads EPEVTQTPSHQVTQMGQEVILRCVPISNHLYFYWYRQILGQKVEFLVSFYNNEISEKSEIFDDQFSVERPDGSNFTLKIRSTKLEDSAMYFCATGGYEQFFGPGTRLTVL.

The rearrangement joins TRBV6-5 to TRBJ1-5; no firm D call. Germline V gene sequence: CDR1 MNHEY, CDR2 SVGAGI. CDR3 length: 13 amino acids. Between the trimmed V and J ends, which lost 6 bases and 4 bases, there was a span of 10 bases. The CDR3 is CASRDLGNQPQHF. In DNA, the CDR3 is TGTGCCAGCAGGGACTTGGGGAATCAGCCCCAGCATTTT.